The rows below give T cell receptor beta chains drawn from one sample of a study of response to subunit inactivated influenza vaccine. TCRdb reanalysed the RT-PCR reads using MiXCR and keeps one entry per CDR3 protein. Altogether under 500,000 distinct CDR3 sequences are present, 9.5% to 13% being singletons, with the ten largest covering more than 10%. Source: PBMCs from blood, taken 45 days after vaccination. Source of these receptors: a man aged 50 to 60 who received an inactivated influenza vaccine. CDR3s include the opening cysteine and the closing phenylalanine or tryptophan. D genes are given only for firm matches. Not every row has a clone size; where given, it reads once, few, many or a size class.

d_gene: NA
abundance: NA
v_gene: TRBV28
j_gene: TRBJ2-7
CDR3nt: TGTGCCAGCAGCCCCGACAGGGAGGTTTTCGAGCAGTACTTC
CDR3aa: CASSPDREVFEQYF

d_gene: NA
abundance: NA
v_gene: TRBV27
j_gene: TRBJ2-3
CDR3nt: TGTGCCAGCGCCAGGGAGCTTGATACGCAGTATTTT
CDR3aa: CASARELDTQYF

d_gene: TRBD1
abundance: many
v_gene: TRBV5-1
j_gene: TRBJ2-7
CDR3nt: TGCGCCAGCAGCGCGGCCGGGACAGGGAGCCACGAGCAGTACTTC
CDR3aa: CASSAAGTGSHEQYF

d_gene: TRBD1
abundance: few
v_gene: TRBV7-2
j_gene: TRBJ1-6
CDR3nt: TGTGCCAGCAGCCTGGGACAGGCTACTTCACCCCTCCACTTT
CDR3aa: CASSLGQATSPLHF

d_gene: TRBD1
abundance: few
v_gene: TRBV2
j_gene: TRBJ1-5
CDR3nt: TGTGCCAGCAGTGGGGGGACAGGAAGGAATCAGCCCCAGCATTTT
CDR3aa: CASSGGTGRNQPQHF

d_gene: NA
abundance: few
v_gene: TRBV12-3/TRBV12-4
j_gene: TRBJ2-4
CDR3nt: TGTGCCAGCAGTTTAGTGCGGTGGGCGGCCAAAAACATTCAGTACTTC
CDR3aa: CASSLVRWAAKNIQYF

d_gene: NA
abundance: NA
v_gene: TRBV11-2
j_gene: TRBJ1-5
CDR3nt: TGTGCCAGCAGCACAGGGTTCGGCCAGCCCCAGCATTTT
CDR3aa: CASSTGFGQPQHF

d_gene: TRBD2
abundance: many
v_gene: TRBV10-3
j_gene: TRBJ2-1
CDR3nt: TGTGCCATCAGCCCTGGCGGGAGCTCCTACAATGAGCAGTTCTTC
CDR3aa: CAISPGGSSYNEQFF

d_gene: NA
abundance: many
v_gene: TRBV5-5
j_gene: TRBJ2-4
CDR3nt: TGTGCCAGCAGCTTCGATCCTTCGGGGTCGTTACGTTACTTC
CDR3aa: CASSFDPSGSLRYF

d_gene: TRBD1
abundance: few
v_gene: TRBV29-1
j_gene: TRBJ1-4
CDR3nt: TGCAGCGTTGGACAGGGCCGAGGGAAAAAACTGTTTTTT
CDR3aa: CSVGQGRGKKLFF

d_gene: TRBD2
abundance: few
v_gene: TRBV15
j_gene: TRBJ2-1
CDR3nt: TGTGCCACCAGCAGAGGACCCACTAGCGGGGTCTCCTACAATGAGCAGTTCTTC
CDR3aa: CATSRGPTSGVSYNEQFF

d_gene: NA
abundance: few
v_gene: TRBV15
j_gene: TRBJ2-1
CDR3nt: TGTGCCACCAGCTCTCTGGGAGGGGGAAACATCTACAATGAGCAGTTCTTC
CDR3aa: CATSSLGGGNIYNEQFF

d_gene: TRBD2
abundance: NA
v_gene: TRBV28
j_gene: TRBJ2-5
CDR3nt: TGTGCCAGCAGTTTAATCGGGCTAGCGGGAGGTGAGACCCAGTACTTC
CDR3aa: CASSLIGLAGGETQYF

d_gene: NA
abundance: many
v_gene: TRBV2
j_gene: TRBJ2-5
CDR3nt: TGTGCCAGCAGGATAAACCATAAAGAGACCCAGTACTTC
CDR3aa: CASRINHKETQYF

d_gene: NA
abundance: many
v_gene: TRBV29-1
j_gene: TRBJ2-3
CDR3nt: TGCAGCGGAAGTTTCCCCGGGGGCACAGATACGCAGTATTTT
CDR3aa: CSGSFPGGTDTQYF

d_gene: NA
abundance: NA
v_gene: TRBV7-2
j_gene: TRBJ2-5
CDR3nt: TGTGCCAGCAGCTTCGGCGACAGGAAAGAGACCCAGTACTTC
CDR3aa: CASSFGDRKETQYF

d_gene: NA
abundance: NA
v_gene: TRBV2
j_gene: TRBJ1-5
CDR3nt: TGTGCCAGCAGTTGGGACGGCGAGGGCAAGCCCCAGCATTTT
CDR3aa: CASSWDGEGKPQHF

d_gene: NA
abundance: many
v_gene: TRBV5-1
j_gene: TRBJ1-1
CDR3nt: TGCGCCAGCAGCGGGGACGGAGTGAACACTGAAGCTTTCTTT
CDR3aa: CASSGDGVNTEAFF